This TCR beta chain was sequenced during a study of siplizumab effects on memory and regulatory T cells. Trimming removed 1 base from V and 6 bases from J, with 10 bases in between. The CDR3 is made up of 14 amino acids. CDR1 is SGHDN, CDR2 FVKESK, per germline. Data came from immunoSEQ multiplex PCR; TCRdb stores just in-frame clones and leaves some out. The table has about 120,000 clones, approximately 94% seen once. The sequence was collected from a human donor in good health. This chain uses TRBV14 with TRBJ2-1, with D perhaps TRBD1 or TRBD2 (5 bases each). The sample taken for sequencing was non-Treg CD4+ T cells sorted from blood. The CDR3 reads CASSQGGSTNEQFF. In nucleotides, the CDR3 is TGTGCCAGCAGCCAAGGGGGGAGTACCAATGAGCAGTTCTTC.